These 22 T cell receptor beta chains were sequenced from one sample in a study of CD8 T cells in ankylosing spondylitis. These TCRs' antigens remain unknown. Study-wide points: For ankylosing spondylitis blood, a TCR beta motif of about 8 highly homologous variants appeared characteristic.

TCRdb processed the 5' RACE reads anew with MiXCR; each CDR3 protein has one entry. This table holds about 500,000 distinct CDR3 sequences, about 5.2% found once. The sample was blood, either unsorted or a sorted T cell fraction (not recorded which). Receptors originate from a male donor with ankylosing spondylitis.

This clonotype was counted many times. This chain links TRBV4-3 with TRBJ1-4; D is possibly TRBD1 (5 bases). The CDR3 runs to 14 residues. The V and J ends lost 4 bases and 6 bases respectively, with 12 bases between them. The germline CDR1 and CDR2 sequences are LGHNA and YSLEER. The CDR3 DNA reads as TGCGCCAGCAGCCTGAGGACAAGGCATGAAAAACTGTTTTTT. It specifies CASSLRTRHEKLFF.

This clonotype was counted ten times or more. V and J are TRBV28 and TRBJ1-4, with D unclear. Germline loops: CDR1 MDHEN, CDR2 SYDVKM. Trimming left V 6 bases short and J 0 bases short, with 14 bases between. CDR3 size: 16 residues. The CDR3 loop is CASSYSVGSTNEKLFF. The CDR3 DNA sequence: TGTGCCAGCAGCTATAGTGTGGGATCAACTAATGAAAAACTGTTTTTT.

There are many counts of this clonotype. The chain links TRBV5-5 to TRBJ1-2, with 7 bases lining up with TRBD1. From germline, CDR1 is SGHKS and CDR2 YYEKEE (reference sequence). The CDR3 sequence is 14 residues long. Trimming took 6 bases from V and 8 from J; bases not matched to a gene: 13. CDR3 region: CASTLDRMIQGYTF. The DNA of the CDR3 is TGTGCCAGCACTCTGGACAGGATGATCCAGGGCTACACCTTC.

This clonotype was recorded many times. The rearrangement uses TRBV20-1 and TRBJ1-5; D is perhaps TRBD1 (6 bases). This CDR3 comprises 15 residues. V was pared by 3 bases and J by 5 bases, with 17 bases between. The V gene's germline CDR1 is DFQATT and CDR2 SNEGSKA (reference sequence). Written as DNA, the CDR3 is TGCAGTGCTAGGGCGGCACAGGGAGGGGATCAGCCCCAGCATTTT. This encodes CSARAAQGGDQPQHF.

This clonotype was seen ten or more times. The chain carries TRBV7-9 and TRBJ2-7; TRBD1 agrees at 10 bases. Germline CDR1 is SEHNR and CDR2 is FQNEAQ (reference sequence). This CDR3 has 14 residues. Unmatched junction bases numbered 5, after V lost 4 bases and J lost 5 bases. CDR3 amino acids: CASSSGQGRDEQYF. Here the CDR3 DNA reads TGTGCCAGCAGCTCGGGACAGGGGAGGGACGAGCAGTACTTC. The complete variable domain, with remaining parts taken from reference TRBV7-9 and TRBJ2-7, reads DTGVSQNPRHKITKRGQNVTFRCDPISEHNRLYWYRQTLGQGPEFLTYFQNEAQLEKSRLLSDRFSAERPKGSFSTLEIQRTEQGDSAMYLCASSSGQGRDEQYFGPGTRLTVT.

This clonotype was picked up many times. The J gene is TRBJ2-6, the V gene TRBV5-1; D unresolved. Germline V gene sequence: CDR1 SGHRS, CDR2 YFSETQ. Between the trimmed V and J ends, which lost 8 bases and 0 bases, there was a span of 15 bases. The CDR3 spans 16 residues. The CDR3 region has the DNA TGCGCCAGTTACTCCCAGGTCCTCTCTGGGGCCAACGTCCTGACTTTC. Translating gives CASYSQVLSGANVLTF.

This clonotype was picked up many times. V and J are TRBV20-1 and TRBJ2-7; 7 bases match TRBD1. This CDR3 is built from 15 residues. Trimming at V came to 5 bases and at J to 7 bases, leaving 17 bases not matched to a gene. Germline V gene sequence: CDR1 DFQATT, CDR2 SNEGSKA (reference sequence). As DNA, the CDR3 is TGCAGTGCTCCATCCCACCTCGCAGGGGGAGAAGAGCAGTACTTC. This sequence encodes CSAPSHLAGGEEQYF.

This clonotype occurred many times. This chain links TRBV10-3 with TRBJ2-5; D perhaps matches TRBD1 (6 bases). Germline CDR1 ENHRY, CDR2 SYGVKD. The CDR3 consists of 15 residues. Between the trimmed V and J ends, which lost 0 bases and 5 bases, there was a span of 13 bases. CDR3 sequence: CAISESRGMGETQYF. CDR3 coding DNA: TGTGCCATCAGTGAGTCAAGGGGGATGGGCGAGACCCAGTACTTC.

The CDR3 DNA reads TGTGCCACCAGTGACAGGACAGGGCCGACAGATACGCAGTATTTT. Translation: CATSDRTGPTDTQYF. J is TRBJ2-3 and V is TRBV24-1, with TRBD1 matching 8 bases. CDR1 KGHDR and CDR2 SFDVKD come from the germline V gene. V was pared by 4 bases and J by 3 bases, with 5 bases of the junction left unmatched. The CDR3 runs 15 residues.

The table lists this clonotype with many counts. The CDR3 loop reads CASSDRQGSYEQYF. DNA of the CDR3: TGTGCCAGCAGTGACCGACAGGGCTCCTACGAGCAGTACTTC. The V gene is TRBV6-1, the J gene TRBJ2-7; 7 bases are a match to TRBD1. The ends lost 3 bases at V and 0 bases at J; junction bases unmatched: 2. CDR3 length equals 14 residues. Germline CDR1 reads MNHNS; CDR2 reads SASEGT.

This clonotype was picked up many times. The CDR3 sequence: CASSLGQTGFDEQFF. Written as DNA, the CDR3 is TGTGCCAGCAGCTTAGGTCAGACAGGGTTCGATGAGCAGTTCTTC. This chain uses TRBV7-3 with TRBJ2-1; 7 bases align to TRBD1. V gave up 2 bases and J gave up 8 bases; unmatched junction bases: 9. The CDR3 sequence is 15 residues long. Looked up from germline, CDR1 is SGHTA and CDR2 is FQGTGA.

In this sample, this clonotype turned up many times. The CDR3 region has the DNA TGTGCCAGCAGTAGGGTGCCTTGGGGCTACACCTTC. Protein: CASSRVPWGYTF. The chain combines TRBV6-6 with TRBJ1-2; D is uncertain. Trimming cost V 5 bases and J 8 bases, with 12 bases left between them. Germline CDR1 MNHNY, CDR2 SVGAGI (reference sequence). This CDR3 contains 12 residues.

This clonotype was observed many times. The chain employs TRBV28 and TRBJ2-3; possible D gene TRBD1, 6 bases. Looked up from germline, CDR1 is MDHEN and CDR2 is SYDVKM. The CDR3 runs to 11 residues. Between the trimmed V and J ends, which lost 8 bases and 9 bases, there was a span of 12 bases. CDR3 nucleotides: TGTGCCAGCGGGGAACAGGGAACGCAGTATTTT. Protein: CASGEQGTQYF.

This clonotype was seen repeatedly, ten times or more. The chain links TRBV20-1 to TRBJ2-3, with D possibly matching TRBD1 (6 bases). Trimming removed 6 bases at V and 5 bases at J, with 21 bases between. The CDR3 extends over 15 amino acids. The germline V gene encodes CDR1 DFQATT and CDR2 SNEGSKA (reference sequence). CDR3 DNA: TGCAGTGCCCTTAGGGTGGTTGGGGGCAAAGATACGCAGTATTTT. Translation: CSALRVVGGKDTQYF.

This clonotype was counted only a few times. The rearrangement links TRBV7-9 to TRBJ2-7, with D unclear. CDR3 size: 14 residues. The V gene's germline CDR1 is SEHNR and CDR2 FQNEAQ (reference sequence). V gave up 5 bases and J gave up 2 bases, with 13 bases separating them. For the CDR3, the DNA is TGTGCCAGCAGCCCGTCGCGCGGCCCCTACGAGCAGTACTTC. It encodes CASSPSRGPYEQYF.

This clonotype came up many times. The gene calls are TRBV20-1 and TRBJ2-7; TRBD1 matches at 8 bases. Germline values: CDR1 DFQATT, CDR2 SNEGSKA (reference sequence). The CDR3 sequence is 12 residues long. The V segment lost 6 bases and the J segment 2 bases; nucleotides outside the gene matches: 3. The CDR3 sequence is CSADRVTYEQYF. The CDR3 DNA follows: TGCAGTGCGGACAGGGTAACCTACGAGCAGTACTTC.

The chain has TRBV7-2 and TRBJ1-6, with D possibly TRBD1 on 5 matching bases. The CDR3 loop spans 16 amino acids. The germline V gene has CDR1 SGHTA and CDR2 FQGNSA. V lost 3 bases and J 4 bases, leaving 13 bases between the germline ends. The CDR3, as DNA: TGTGCCAGCAGCTTCCGAGGGGCGGTTTATAATTCACCCCTCCACTTT. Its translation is CASSFRGAVYNSPLHF.

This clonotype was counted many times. CDR3 amino acids: CASSFLADSYEQYF. CDR3 bases: TGCGCCAGCAGCTTCCTAGCGGACTCCTACGAGCAGTACTTC. The gene calls are TRBV5-1 and TRBJ2-7; 7 bases map to TRBD2. CDR1 and CDR2 (germline): SGHRS, YFSETQ. The CDR3 is made up of 14 amino acids. V lost 2 bases, J lost 0 bases, and 2 bases stayed unmatched.

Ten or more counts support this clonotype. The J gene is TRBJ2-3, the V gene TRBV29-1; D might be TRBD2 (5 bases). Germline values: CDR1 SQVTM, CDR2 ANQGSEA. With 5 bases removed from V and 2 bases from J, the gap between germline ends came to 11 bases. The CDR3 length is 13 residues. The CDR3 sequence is CSVRGRYTDTQYF. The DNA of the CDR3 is TGCAGCGTTAGAGGGCGGTACACAGATACGCAGTATTTT.

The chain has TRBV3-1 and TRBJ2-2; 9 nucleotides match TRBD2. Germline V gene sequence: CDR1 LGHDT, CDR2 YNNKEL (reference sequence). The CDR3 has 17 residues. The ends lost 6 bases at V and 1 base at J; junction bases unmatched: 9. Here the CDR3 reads CASSPGIAGVNTGELFF. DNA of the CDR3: TGTGCCAGCAGTCCCGGGATAGCGGGGGTGAACACCGGGGAGCTGTTTTTT. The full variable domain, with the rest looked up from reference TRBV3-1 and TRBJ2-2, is DTAVSQTPKYLVTQMGNDKSIKCEQNLGHDTMYWYKQDSKKFLKIMFSYNNKELIINETVPNRFSPKSPDKAHLNLHINSLELGDSAVYFCASSPGIAGVNTGELFFGEGSRLTVL.

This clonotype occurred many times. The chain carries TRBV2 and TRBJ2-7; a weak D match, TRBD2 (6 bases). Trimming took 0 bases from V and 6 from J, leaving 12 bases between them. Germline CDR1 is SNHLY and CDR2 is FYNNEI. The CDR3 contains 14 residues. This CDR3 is CASSEAFRGGEQYF. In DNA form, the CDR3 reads TGTGCCAGCAGTGAAGCGTTTCGGGGAGGCGAGCAGTACTTC.

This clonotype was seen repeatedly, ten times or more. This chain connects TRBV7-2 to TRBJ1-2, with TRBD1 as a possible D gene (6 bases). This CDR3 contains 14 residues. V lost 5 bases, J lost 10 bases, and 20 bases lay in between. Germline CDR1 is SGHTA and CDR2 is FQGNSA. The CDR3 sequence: CASSPPGHPPLYTF. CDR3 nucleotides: TGTGCCAGCAGCCCCCCGGGACACCCCCCCCTCTACACCTTC.